The 21 T cell receptor beta chains listed next were all sequenced from one sample in a study of blood T cell repertoires in COVID-19. Only in-frame clones appear in the TCRdb table, and some are missing; sequencing was by immunoSEQ multiplex PCR. The sample lists some 260,000 clones; around nine tenths were seen once. Sequencing was performed on peripheral blood. The receptors derive from a woman in her seventies with COVID-19, enrolled during active disease.

This clone was recorded only once. The gene calls are TRBV27 and TRBJ2-1, with 7 bases that match TRBD2. Germline CDR1 is MNHEY and CDR2 is SMNVEV (reference sequence). Trimming took 6 bases from V and 0 from J; bases not matched to a gene: 11. The CDR3 extends over 17 amino acids. This CDR3 reads CASREIAGASSYNEQFF. The CDR3 nucleotides read TGTGCCAGCAGAGAGATAGCGGGTGCGAGCTCCTACAATGAGCAGTTCTTC.

Points on this clone: The same CDR3 also results from other DNA sequences found in this sample. The chain has TRBV9 and TRBJ1-3, with D hard to call. Trimming took 2 bases from V and 0 from J, leaving 6 bases between them. This CDR3 region has 14 residues. CDR1 and CDR2 (germline): SGDLS, YYNGEE. CDR3 loop: CASSVGSSGNTIYF. CDR3 coding DNA: TGTGCCAGCAGCGTCGGGTCCTCTGGAAACACCATATATTTT.

The chain joins TRBV12-3 or TRBV12-4 to TRBJ1-5, with D possibly matching TRBD1 (5 bases). The CDR3 has 13 amino acids. V lost 5 bases and J 3 bases, leaving 8 bases between the germline ends. CDR3 coding DNA: TGTGCCAGCAGTGGACAAGTCAATCAGCCCCAGCATTTT. This sequence encodes CASSGQVNQPQHF.

The chain is built from TRBV5-1 and TRBJ2-1; 12 nucleotides agree with TRBD2. Trimming at V came to 4 bases and at J to 6 bases, leaving 20 bases not matched to a gene. Germline CDR1 is SGHRS and CDR2 is YFSETQ. The CDR3 is 20 residues long. The CDR3 region is CASSPRGQGGASGRANEQFF. The CDR3, as DNA: TGCGCCAGCAGCCCCCGTGGACAGGGGGGGGCTAGCGGGAGGGCCAATGAGCAGTTCTTC.

J is TRBJ1-3 and V is TRBV27, with a possible D match to TRBD1 (5 bases). V lost 4 bases to trimming and J lost 1 base, with 23 bases between them. This CDR3 region has 19 residues. Per germline, CDR1 MNHEY and CDR2 SMNVEV (reference sequence). In nucleotides, the CDR3 is TGTGCCAGCAGTTCTCCCCACTTCCGACAGCCCCCATCTGGAAACACCATATATTTT. It encodes CASSSPHFRQPPSGNTIYF.

The rearrangement joins TRBV7-3 to TRBJ2-1, with 8 bases matching TRBD2. With 6 bases clipped from V and 5 bases from J, the junction kept 6 bases outside the gene matches. CDR3 length equals 14 residues. CDR1 is SGHTA, CDR2 FQGTGA, per germline. The CDR3 region has the DNA TGTGCCAGCAGGAAAGCGGGAGTCGACAATGAGCAGTTCTTC. Its protein is CASRKAGVDNEQFF.

This chain connects TRBV5-4 to TRBJ2-7; the D gene is possibly TRBD2 (6 bases). Germline CDR1 SGHNT, CDR2 YYREEE (reference sequence). Trimming removed 0 bases from V and 0 bases from J, with 7 bases in between. The CDR3 is 14 residues long. The CDR3 loop reads CASSLGGVSYEQYF. DNA for the CDR3: TGTGCCAGCAGCTTGGGCGGGGTCTCCTACGAGCAGTACTTC.

This rearrangement joins TRBV5-4 to TRBJ2-4; the D is unclear. V gave up 1 base and J gave up 1 base, with 9 bases separating them. This CDR3 is 15 amino acids long. The V gene's germline CDR1 is SGHNT and CDR2 YYREEE (reference sequence). CDR3 loop: CASSLFDTAKNIQYF. The CDR3 nucleotides read TGTGCCAGCAGCTTGTTTGACACCGCCAAAAACATTCAGTACTTC. Drawing the rest from reference TRBV5-4 and TRBJ2-4, the complete variable domain is ETGVTQSPTHLIKTRGQQVTLRCSSQSGHNTVSWYQQALGQGPQFIFQYYREEENGRGNFPPRFSGLQFPNYSSELNVNALELDDSALYLCASSLFDTAKNIQYFGAGTRLSVL.

CDR3 sequence reads: CASRQSYEQYF. As DNA, the CDR3 is TGTGCCAGCAGACAGTCCTACGAGCAGTACTTC. The chain carries TRBV11-3 and TRBJ2-7; no definite D call. CDR3 length: 11 amino acids. Trimming removed 6 bases from V and 1 base from J, with 4 bases in between. Germline loops: CDR1 SGHNT, CDR2 YENEEA.

This clone was counted only a few times. This sequence joins TRBV4-3 and TRBJ1-2, with 10 bases matching TRBD1. The trim removed 4 bases at V and 4 bases at J, leaving 6 bases unmatched. Germline CDR1 is LGHNA and CDR2 is YSLEER. This CDR3 contains 15 residues. CDR3 amino acids: CASSLGTGESYGYTF. CDR3 DNA: TGCGCCAGCAGCCTCGGGACAGGGGAAAGCTATGGCTACACCTTC.

This chain joins TRBV7-3 and TRBJ2-2; D unclear. This CDR3 spans 13 amino acids. Germline V lookup: CDR1 SGHTA, CDR2 FQGTGA. The V and J ends lost 2 bases and 9 bases respectively, with 10 bases between them. CDR3: CASSLPSSRELFF. CDR3 bases: TGTGCCAGCAGCTTACCCTCGTCCCGGGAGCTGTTTTTT.

This clone turned up a few times. The chain recombines TRBV7-2 with TRBJ1-3; 8 bases map to TRBD1. The CDR3 runs 16 residues. Germline CDR1 is SGHTA and CDR2 is FQGNSA. Unmatched junction bases numbered 8, after V lost 3 bases and J lost 4 bases. CDR3 in amino acids: CASSLRTGSAGNTIYF. The CDR3 DNA reads as TGTGCCAGCAGCTTGAGGACAGGGTCAGCGGGAAACACCATATATTTT.

This chain's CDR3 is CAWGRSGGEQETQYF. In nucleotides, the CDR3 is TGTGCCTGGGGTCGGAGCGGGGGAGAGCAAGAGACCCAGTACTTC. The chain uses TRBV30 and TRBJ2-5, with 8 bases identical to TRBD2. V lost 5 bases and J lost 2; bases outside the gene matches: 10. CDR1 GTSNPN and CDR2 SVGIG come from the germline V gene (reference sequence). This CDR3 has 15 amino acids.

The chain joins TRBV30 to TRBJ1-5, with 7 bases fitting TRBD1. CDR3 length: 12 amino acids. Germline CDR1 and CDR2: GTSNPN and SVGIG (reference sequence). Trimming removed 1 base from V and 6 bases from J; junction bases left unmatched: 0. The CDR3 reads CAWSDRGQPQHF. In DNA, the CDR3 is TGTGCCTGGAGTGACAGGGGTCAGCCCCAGCATTTT. Looking up the rest from reference TRBV30 and TRBJ1-5 gives the full variable domain: SQTIHQWPATLVQPVGSPLSLECTVEGTSNPNLYWYRQAAGRGLQLLFYSVGIGQISSEVPQNLSASRPQDRQFILSSKKLLLSDSGFYLCAWSDRGQPQHFGDGTRLSIL.

J is TRBJ1-2 and V is TRBV19; no firm D call. Trimming removed 4 bases from V and 8 bases from J, with 17 bases in between. The CDR3 has 14 amino acids. The germline CDR1 and CDR2 sequences are LNHDA and SQIVND (reference sequence). CDR3 in DNA: TGTGCCAGTAGTACGCGGCATTCGAGCCTGGGCTACACCTTC. Residues: CASSTRHSSLGYTF.

The chain employs TRBV28 and TRBJ1-3; D not certain. Per germline, CDR1 MDHEN and CDR2 SYDVKM. Trimming cost V 2 bases and J 0 bases, with 11 bases left between them. CDR3 length: 16 amino acids. The CDR3 sequence is CASSLGLGSSGNTIYF. CDR3 bases: TGTGCCAGCAGTTTAGGTTTGGGCAGCTCTGGAAACACCATATATTTT.

The chain combines TRBV7-8 with TRBJ1-2; 8 bases line up with TRBD1. Germline CDR1 SGHVS, CDR2 FQNEAQ. The V and J ends lost 4 bases and 4 bases, in that order; junction bases with no gene match: 8. This CDR3 is 15 amino acids long. CDR3 sequence reads: CASSSTGGRLYGYTF. CDR3 DNA sequence: TGTGCCAGCAGCTCTACAGGGGGAAGACTCTATGGCTACACCTTC.

In this sample, this clone turned up once. This CDR3 reads CASSLSRGLSTDTQYF. The DNA of the CDR3 is TGTGCCAGCAGTTTATCGCGGGGCCTTAGCACAGATACGCAGTATTTT. This sequence joins TRBV27 and TRBJ2-3; perhaps TRBD2 as D (6 bases). The CDR3 length is 16 residues. V shed 0 bases and J shed 0 bases, with 10 bases lying between them. The germline V gene has CDR1 MNHEY and CDR2 SMNVEV (reference sequence).

This chain uses TRBV12-3 or TRBV12-4 with TRBJ1-5, with D unresolved. This CDR3 spans 11 amino acids. Between the trimmed V and J ends, which lost 2 bases and 15 bases, there was a span of 11 bases. The CDR3 DNA follows: TGTGCCAGCAGTTTAACAGATAGGCCGCATTTT. This encodes CASSLTDRPHF.

This chain links TRBV19 with TRBJ1-2; TRBD1 is a possible D gene (6 bases). Germline CDR1 and CDR2: LNHDA and SQIVND (reference sequence). Trimming shortened V by 7 bases and J by 9 bases, and 15 bases separated the two germline ends. The CDR3 contains 12 residues. The CDR3 nucleotides are TGTGCCAGTACCTCACAGGGTTACAGCTACACCTTC. Translated: CASTSQGYSYTF. The whole variable domain, remainder taken from reference TRBV19 and TRBJ1-2, is DGGITQSPKYLFRKEGQNVTLSCEQNLNHDAMYWYRQDPGQGLRLIYYSQIVNDFQKGDIAEGYSVSREKKESFPLTVTSAQKNPTAFYLCASTSQGYSYTFGSGTRLTVV.

The V and J genes are TRBV14 and TRBJ2-3; 11 positions agree with TRBD2. Germline V gene sequence: CDR1 SGHDN, CDR2 FVKESK. This CDR3 spans 16 amino acids. Trimming took 5 bases from V and 4 from J; bases not matched to a gene: 8. CDR3 amino acids: CASSTLAGGRSDTQYF. The CDR3 nucleotides read TGTGCCAGCAGCACCCTAGCGGGAGGACGCTCAGATACGCAGTATTTT.